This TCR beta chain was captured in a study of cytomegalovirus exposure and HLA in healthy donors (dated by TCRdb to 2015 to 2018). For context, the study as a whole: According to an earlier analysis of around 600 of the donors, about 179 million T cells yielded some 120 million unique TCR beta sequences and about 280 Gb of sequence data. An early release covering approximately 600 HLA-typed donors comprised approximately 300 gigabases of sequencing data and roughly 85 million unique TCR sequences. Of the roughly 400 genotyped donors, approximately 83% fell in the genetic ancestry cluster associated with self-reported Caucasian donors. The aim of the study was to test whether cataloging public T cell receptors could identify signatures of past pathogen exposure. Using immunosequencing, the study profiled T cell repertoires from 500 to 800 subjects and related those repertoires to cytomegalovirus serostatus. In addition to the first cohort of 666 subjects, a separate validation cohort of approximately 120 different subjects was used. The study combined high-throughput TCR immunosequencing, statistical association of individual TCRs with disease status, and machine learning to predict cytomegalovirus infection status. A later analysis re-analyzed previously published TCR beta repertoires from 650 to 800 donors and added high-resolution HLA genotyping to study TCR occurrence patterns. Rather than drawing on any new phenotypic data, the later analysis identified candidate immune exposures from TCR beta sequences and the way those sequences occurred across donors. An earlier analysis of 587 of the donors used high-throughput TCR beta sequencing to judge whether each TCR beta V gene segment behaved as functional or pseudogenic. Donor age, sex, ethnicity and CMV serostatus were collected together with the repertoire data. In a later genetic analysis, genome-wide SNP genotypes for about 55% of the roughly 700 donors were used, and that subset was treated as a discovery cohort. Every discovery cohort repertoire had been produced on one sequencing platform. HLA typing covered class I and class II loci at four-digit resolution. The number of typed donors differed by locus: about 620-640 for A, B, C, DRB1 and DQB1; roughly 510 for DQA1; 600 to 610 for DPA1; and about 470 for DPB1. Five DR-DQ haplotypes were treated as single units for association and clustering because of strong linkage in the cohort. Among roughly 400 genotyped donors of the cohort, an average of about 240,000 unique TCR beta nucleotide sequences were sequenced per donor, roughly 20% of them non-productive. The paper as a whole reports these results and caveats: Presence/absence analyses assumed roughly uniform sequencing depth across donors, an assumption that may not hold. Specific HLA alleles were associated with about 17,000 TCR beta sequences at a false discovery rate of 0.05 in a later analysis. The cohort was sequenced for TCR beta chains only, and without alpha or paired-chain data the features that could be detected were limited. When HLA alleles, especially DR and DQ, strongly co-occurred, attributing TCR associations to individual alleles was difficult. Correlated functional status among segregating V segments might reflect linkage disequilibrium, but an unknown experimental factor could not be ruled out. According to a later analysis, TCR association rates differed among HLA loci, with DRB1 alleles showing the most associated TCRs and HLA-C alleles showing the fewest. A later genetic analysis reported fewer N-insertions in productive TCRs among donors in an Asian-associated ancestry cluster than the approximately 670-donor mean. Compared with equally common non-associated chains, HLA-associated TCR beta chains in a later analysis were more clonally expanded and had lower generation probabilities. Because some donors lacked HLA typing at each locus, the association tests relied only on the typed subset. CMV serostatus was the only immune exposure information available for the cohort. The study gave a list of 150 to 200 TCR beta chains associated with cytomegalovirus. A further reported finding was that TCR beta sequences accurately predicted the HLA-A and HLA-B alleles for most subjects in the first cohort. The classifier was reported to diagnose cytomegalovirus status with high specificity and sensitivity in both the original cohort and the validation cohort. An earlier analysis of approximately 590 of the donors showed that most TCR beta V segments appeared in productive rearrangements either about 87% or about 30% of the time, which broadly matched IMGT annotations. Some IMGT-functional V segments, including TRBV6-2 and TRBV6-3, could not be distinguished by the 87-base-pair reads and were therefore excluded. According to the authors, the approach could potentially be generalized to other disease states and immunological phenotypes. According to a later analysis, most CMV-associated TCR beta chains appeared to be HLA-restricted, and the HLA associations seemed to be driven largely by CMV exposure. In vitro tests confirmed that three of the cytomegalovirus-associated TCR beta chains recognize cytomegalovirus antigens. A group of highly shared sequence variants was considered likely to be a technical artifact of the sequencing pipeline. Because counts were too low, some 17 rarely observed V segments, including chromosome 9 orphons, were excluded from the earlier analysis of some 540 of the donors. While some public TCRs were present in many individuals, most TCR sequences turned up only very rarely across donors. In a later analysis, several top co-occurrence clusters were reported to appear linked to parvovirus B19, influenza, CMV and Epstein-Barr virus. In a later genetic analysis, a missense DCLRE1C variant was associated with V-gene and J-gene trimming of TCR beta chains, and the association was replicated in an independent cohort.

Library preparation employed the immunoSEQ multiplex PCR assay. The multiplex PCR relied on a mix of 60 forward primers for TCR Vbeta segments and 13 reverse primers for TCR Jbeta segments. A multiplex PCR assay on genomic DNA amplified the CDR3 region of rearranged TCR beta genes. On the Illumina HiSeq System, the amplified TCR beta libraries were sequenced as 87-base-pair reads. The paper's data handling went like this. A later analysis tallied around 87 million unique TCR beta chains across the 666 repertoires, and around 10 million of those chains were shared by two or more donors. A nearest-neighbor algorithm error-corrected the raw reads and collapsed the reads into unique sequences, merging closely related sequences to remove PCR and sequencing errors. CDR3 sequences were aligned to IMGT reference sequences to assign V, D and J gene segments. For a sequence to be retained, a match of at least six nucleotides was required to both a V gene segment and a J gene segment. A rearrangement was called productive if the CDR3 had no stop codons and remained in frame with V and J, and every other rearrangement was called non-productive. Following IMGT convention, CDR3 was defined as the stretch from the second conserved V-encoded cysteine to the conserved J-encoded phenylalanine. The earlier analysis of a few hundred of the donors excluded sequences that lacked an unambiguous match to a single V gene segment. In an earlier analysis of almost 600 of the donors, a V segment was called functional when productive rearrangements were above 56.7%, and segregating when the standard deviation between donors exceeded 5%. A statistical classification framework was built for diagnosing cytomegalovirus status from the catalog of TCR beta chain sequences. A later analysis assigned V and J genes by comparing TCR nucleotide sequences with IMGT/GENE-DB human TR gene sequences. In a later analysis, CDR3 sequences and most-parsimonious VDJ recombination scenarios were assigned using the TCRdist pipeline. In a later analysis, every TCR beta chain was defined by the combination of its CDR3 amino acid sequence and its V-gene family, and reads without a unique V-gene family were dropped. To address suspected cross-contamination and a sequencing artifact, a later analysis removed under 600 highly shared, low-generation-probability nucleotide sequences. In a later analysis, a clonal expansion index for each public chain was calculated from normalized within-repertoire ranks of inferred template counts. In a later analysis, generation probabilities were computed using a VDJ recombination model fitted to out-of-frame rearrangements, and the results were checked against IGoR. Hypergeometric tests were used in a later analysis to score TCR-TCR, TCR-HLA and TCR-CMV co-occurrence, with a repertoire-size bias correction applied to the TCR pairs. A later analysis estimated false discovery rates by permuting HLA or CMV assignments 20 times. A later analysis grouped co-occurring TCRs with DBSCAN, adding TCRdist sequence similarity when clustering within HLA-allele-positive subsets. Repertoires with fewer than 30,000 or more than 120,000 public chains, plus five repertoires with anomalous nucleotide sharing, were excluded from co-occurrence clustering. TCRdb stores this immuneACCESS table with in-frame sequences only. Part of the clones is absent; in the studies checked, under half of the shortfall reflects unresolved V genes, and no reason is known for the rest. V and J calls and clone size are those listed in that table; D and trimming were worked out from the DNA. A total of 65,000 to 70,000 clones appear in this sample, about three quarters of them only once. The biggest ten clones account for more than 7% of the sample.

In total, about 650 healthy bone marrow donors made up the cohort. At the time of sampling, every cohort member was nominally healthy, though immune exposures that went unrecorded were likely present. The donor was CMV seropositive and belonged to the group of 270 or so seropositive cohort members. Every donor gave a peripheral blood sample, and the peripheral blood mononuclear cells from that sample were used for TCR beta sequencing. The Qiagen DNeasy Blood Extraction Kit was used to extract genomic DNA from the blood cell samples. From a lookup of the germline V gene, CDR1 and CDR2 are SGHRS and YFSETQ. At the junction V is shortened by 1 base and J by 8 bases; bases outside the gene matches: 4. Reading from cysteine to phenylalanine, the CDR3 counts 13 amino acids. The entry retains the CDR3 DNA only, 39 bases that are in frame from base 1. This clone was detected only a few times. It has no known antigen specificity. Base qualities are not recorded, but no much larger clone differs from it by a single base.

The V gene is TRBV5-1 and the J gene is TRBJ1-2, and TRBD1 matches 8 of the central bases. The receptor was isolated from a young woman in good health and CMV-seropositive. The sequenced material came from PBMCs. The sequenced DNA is TGCGCCAGCAGCTTGACGGCAGGGGGCGGCTACACCTTC. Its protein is CASSLTAGGGYTF.